The rows below give T cell receptor beta chains drawn from one sample of a study of blood T cell repertoires in COVID-19. Profiling relied on immunoSEQ multiplex PCR, and the TCRdb table lists in-frame clones only, not all of them. The table shows 200,000 to 250,000 clones, with 82% occurring only once. The sample consisted of PBMCs or T cells enriched from blood (not recorded which). Receptors originate from a middle-aged man who had recovered from COVID-19. The CDR3 runs from the conserved cysteine through the conserved F or W. D genes are given only for firm matches. Rows may omit the clone size; those that give it use once, few, many or a size class.

TRBD1,TRBJ2-5,TRBV6-5,.,TGTGCCAGCAGTTCTACAGGGGAATCCCAAGAGACCCAGTACTTC,CASSSTGESQETQYF
TRBD1,TRBJ1-6,TRBV6-2/TRBV6-3,.,TGTGCCAGCAGCCCACCAGGGGGTCGATCACCCCTCCACTTT,CASSPPGGRSPLHF
TRBD1,TRBJ2-1,TRBV5-1,once,TGCGCCAGCAGGCGCGGACAGGGCACACTTTACAATGAGCAGTTCTTC,CASRRGQGTLYNEQFF
.,TRBJ1-2,TRBV6-6,.,TGTGCCAGCAGTTACTCTGGGCAGGGGAATGGCTACACCTTC,CASSYSGQGNGYTF
.,TRBJ1-4,TRBV12-1,.,TGTGCCAGCCGCAGCCGGGACAGGGTGGTCTCATGTGAAAAACTGTTTTTT,CASRSRDRVVSCEKLFF
.,TRBJ1-1,TRBV4-2,.,TGTGCCAGCAGCCGGCCCAACACTGAAGCTTTCTTT,CASSRPNTEAFF
.,TRBJ2-7,TRBV5-1,.,TGCGCCAGCAGCTTGGCCAGCAGGGGCGACTACGAGCAGTACTTC,CASSLASRGDYEQYF
TRBD1,TRBJ2-3,TRBV5-4,.,TGTGCCAGCAGCCGTAGACAGGGACGAACAGATACGCAGTATTTT,CASSRRQGRTDTQYF
TRBD1,TRBJ1-1,TRBV5-1,once,TGCGCCAGCAGCTTGGGGCAGGGGGTGAGAGACACTGAAGCTTTCTTT,CASSLGQGVRDTEAFF
.,TRBJ1-5,TRBV19,.,TGTGCCAGTAGCCCGAGGGGGGGGGCCGGTCAGCCCCAGCATTTT,CASSPRGGAGQPQHF
TRBD1,TRBJ1-2,TRBV9,.,TGTGCCAGCAGCGTTAGGACAGGGACCTATGGCTACACCTTC,CASSVRTGTYGYTF
.,TRBJ1-5,TRBV6-5,.,TGTGCCAGCGCTAGGGAGAGCAATCAGCCCCAGCATTTT,CASARESNQPQHF
.,TRBJ2-1,TRBV6-1,.,TGTGCCAGCAGTGGACTACTCGAAAGCTCCTACAATGAGCAGTTCTTC,CASSGLLESSYNEQFF
.,TRBJ1-1,TRBV5-1,few,TGCGCCAGCAGCTTGGGACACCGCATGAACACTGAAGCTTTCTTT,CASSLGHRMNTEAFF
.,TRBJ1-3,TRBV30,.,TGTGCCGGAACCGGGAACACGGGAAACACCATATATTTT,CAGTGNTGNTIYF
.,TRBJ1-4,TRBV5-6,.,TGTGCCAGCAGCCTGCGAATGGGGGGAACTAATGAAAAACTGTTTTTT,CASSLRMGGTNEKLFF
.,TRBJ2-1,TRBV14,.,TGTGCCAGCAGCCAAGAGCTTACGAGCTGGTTCTTC,CASSQELTSWFF
.,TRBJ2-1,TRBV30,.,TGTGCCTGGAGTCTGAGCGGATACAATGAGCAGTTCTTC,CAWSLSGYNEQFF
.,TRBJ2-5,TRBV3-1/TRBV3-2,.,TGTGCCAGCAGCCAAGATAATAGGGCAGGAGGGGAGACCCAGTACTTC,CASSQDNRAGGETQYF
.,TRBJ1-2,TRBV4-1,.,TGCGCCAGCCTCGGACCTTCGGGGTCCCGTGTACGCACCTTC,CASLGPSGSRVRTF
.,TRBJ2-7,TRBV2,.,TGTGCCAGCACAGCAGGGGCCTACGAGCAGTACTTC,CASTAGAYEQYF
TRBD2,TRBJ2-1,TRBV4-1,few,TGCGCCAGCAGCCTAAGAGCTTGGACTAGCGGGGAGGGGGCTGAGCAGTTCTTC,CASSLRAWTSGEGAEQFF
TRBD1,TRBJ1-4,TRBV2,.,TGTGCCAGCAAACCCTCCGGGACAGGGAATGAAAAACTGTTTTTT,CASKPSGTGNEKLFF
.,TRBJ1-1,TRBV19,.,TGTGCCAGTAAGTCAGGGTCCACTGAAGCTTTCTTT,CASKSGSTEAFF
TRBD1,TRBJ2-2,TRBV30,.,TGTGCCTGGTCCGGACAGGTAAACGGGGAGCTGTTTTTT,CAWSGQVNGELFF
.,TRBJ1-1,TRBV5-1,.,TGCGCCAGCAGCTTAGGTCCGGGAAACACTGAAGCTTTCTTT,CASSLGPGNTEAFF
.,TRBJ1-6,TRBV20-1,few,TGCAGTGCTAGTGCGAGTGAATGGTCCTATAATTCACCCCTCCACTTT,CSASASEWSYNSPLHF
TRBD2,TRBJ2-2,TRBV30,.,TGTGCCTGGCGGGGGGACGGGGAGCTGTTTTTT,CAWRGDGELFF
TRBD2,TRBJ2-7,TRBV15,once,TGTGCCACCAGCAGAGATGCAACGGGGGGGACCGAGCAGTACTTC,CATSRDATGGTEQYF